A selection of T cell receptor beta chains follows, all from one sample in a study of blood T cell repertoires in COVID-19. The protocol was immunoSEQ multiplex PCR, while the TCRdb copy is restricted to in-frame clones and leaves out a portion. This table holds around 300,000 clones, under 90% found once. The sample taken for sequencing was PBMCs or T cells enriched from blood (not recorded which). The source is a woman between 35 and 50 years old who had recovered from COVID-19. Each CDR3 is given with its conserved first and last residue. D genes are given only for firm matches. Where a row states a size, it is once, few, many or the class of an expanded clone; other rows omit it.

abundance,d_gene,j_gene,v_gene,CDR3nt,CDR3aa
.,.,TRBJ1-4,TRBV29-1,TGCAGCGCCCTACAGGGCCCTAATGAAAAACTGTTTTTT,CSALQGPNEKLFF
medium-sized,TRBD1,TRBJ2-7,TRBV18,TGTGCCAGCTCACCGGGACAGGGGAACAGCGGGGCTCCCGACTACGAGCAGTACTTC,CASSPGQGNSGAPDYEQYF
.,.,TRBJ1-3,TRBV6-5,TGTGCCAGCGAGAGAACCCGAGCTTCTGGAAACACCATATATTTT,CASERTRASGNTIYF
.,.,TRBJ1-3,TRBV4-1,TGCGCCAGCAGCCAAGAGAGGAGCTCTGGAAACACCATATATTTT,CASSQERSSGNTIYF
.,TRBD1,TRBJ2-7,TRBV6-6,TGTGCCAGCAGTCCCCCGGACAGGTCCGTTTCCTACGAGCAGTACTTC,CASSPPDRSVSYEQYF
.,.,TRBJ1-2,TRBV5-8,TGTGCCAGCAGCTTGGTCGGGGAATGGGACTATGGCTACACCTTC,CASSLVGEWDYGYTF
once,.,TRBJ1-2,TRBV5-8,TGTGCCAGCAGCCCATTTGGCTACACCTTC,CASSPFGYTF
.,TRBD1,TRBJ1-1,TRBV18,TGTGCCAGCTCACCAGACAGGGGGCGAGGTGCTGAAGCTTTCTTT,CASSPDRGRGAEAFF
.,TRBD1,TRBJ1-6,TRBV6-1,TGTGCCAGCAGTGGCCGGACAGGGTCGGCTAATTCACCCCTCCACTTT,CASSGRTGSANSPLHF
.,.,TRBJ1-1,TRBV4-1,TGCGCCAGCAGCCAAGATGACAGTCCTTCGATGAACACTGAAGCTTTCTTT,CASSQDDSPSMNTEAFF
.,TRBD1,TRBJ1-5,TRBV19,TGTGCCAGTAGGATGGACAGGGCTGGTCAGCCCCAGCATTTT,CASRMDRAGQPQHF
once,TRBD1,TRBJ1-2,TRBV30,TGTGCCTGGACCTGGGACAGGGGGAATGGCTACACCTTC,CAWTWDRGNGYTF
.,.,TRBJ2-5,TRBV4-1,TGCGCCAGCAGCCAAGATGGGACTGCCGGTTGGGAGACCCAGTACTTC,CASSQDGTAGWETQYF
.,TRBD1,TRBJ2-5,TRBV11-2,TGTGCCAGCAGCCTCAGTTGGGGGACAGGCCAAGAGACCCAGTACTTC,CASSLSWGTGQETQYF
.,.,TRBJ1-1,TRBV12-3/TRBV12-4,TGTGCCAGCAGTTATAGGCTCCGGGTTGAAGCTTTCTTT,CASSYRLRVEAFF
.,.,TRBJ1-6,TRBV6-4,TGTGCCAGCAAGACTTCAGGGTCCTATAATTCACCCCTCCACTTT,CASKTSGSYNSPLHF
.,.,TRBJ1-1,TRBV6-5,TGTGCCAGCAGTCCGTCAGGGGCTATGAACACTGAAGCTTTCTTT,CASSPSGAMNTEAFF
.,.,TRBJ1-5,TRBV18,TGTGCCAGCTCATCCTCAGGTCAGCCCCAGCATTTT,CASSSSGQPQHF
once,TRBD2,TRBJ2-1,TRBV18,TGTGCCAGCTCACAACTAGCGGACCCTGACAATGAGCAGTTCTTC,CASSQLADPDNEQFF